The rows below give T cell receptor beta chains drawn from one sample of a study of T cells in Graves' hyperthyroidism and ophthalmopathy. TCRdb analysed the multiplex PCR reads with MiXCR anew, one entry per CDR3 protein. The sample consists of hundreds of thousands of distinct CDR3 sequences, 35% to 40% of them appearing once. The material sequenced was blood. The receptors come from a man aged 18-30 years with Graves' hyperthyroidism. CDR3s include the opening cysteine and the closing phenylalanine or tryptophan. D genes are given only for firm matches. Some rows mark clone size as missing; the rest say once, few, many or name a class of expanded clone.

>TRBJ1-3|-|TRBV7-2|TRBD1
TGTGCCAGCAGCCCCGATTTTCCGGGACAGCGTGGAAACACCATATATTTT
CASSPDFPGQRGNTIYF
>TRBJ1-1|-|TRBV7-9|-
TGTGCCAGCAACTTAGGGGTTACTGAAGCTTTCTTT
CASNLGVTEAFF
>TRBJ2-7|many|TRBV7-6|TRBD2
TGTGCCAGCAGCTTAGGTCCTAGCGGCTCCTACGAGCAGTACTTC
CASSLGPSGSYEQYF
>TRBJ1-5|few|TRBV7-9|-
TGTGCCAGCAGCTTATCCGAAAGCAATCAGCCCCAGCATTTT
CASSLSESNQPQHF
>TRBJ2-2|-|TRBV7-2|-
TGTGCCAGCAGCACCCAGGACAGAACCGGGGAGCTGTTTTTT
CASSTQDRTGELFF
>TRBJ2-7|-|TRBV7-9|-
TGTGCCAGCAGCTCCTTGGCGGCGAGCTCCTACGAGCAGTACTTC
CASSSLAASSYEQYF
>TRBJ2-7|-|TRBV4-1|TRBD2
TGCGCCAGCAGCCAGTCCTTAGCGGGAGTGGGGGAGCAGTACTTC
CASSQSLAGVGEQYF
>TRBJ1-1|many|TRBV7-6|TRBD1
TGTGCCAGCAGCTTATGGACCAGGGGGAGCACTGAAGCTTTCTTT
CASSLWTRGSTEAFF
>TRBJ2-6|-|TRBV11-3|-
TGTGCCAGCAGCCGCCCTCAGGGGGCCAACGTCCTGACTTTC
CASSRPQGANVLTF
>TRBJ2-7|-|TRBV12-3/TRBV12-4|TRBD2
TGTGCCAGCAGGACATATGCGGGAGACAGCTCCTACGAGCAGTACTTC
CASRTYAGDSSYEQYF
>TRBJ1-4|many|TRBV2|TRBD1
TGTGCCAGCAGTTCGGACAGGGGAGATGAAAAACTGTTTTTT
CASSSDRGDEKLFF
>TRBJ2-7|few|TRBV4-3|-
TGCGCCAGCAGCCAAGAGGGGGTTTTCTACGAGCAGTACTTC
CASSQEGVFYEQYF
>TRBJ1-4|many|TRBV7-2|-
TGTGCCAGCAGCTTAGTAGGGACGGCTAATGAAAAACTGTTTTTT
CASSLVGTANEKLFF
>TRBJ1-2|-|TRBV6-6|TRBD1
TGTGCCAGCAGTGAAAGAATTGGGACAGATGGCTACACCTTC
CASSERIGTDGYTF